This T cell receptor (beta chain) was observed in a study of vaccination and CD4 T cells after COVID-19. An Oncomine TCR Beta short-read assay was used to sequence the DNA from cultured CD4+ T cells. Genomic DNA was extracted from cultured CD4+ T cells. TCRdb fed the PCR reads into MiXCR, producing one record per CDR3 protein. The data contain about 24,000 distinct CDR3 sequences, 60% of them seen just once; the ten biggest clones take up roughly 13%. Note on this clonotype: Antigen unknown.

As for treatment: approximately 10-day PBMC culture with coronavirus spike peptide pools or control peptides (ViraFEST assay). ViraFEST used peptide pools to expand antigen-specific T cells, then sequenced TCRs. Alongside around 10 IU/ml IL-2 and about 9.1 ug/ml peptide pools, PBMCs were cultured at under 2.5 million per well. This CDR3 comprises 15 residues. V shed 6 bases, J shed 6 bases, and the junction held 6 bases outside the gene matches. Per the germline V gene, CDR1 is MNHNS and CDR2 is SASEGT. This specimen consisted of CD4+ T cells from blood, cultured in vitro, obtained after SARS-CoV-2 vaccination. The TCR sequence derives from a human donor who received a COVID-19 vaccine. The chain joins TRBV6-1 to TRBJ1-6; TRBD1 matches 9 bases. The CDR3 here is CASRTGQGINSPLHF. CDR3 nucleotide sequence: TGTGCCAGCAGGACTGGACAGGGGATTAATTCACCCCTCCACTTT.